The T cell receptor (beta chain) under discussion was sequenced for a study of blood T cell repertoires in COVID-19 (dated by TCRdb to 2018 to 2020). At the level of the whole study: Samples from collaborators originated in the United States, Italy and Spain and spanned both the acute and convalescent phases of COVID-19. The dataset comprised deeply sampled blood TCRbeta repertoires from subjects exposed to, actively infected with, or recovered from COVID-19. Sample metadata almost always included a de-identified subject ID, COVID-19 status, age in years and sex. The repertoires were released in a freely available public database intended as a resource for research on the immune response to SARS-CoV-2. Samples came from the ongoing ImmuneRACE study (first 160 participants) plus 1,254 subjects from 6 global collaborators. Where available, HLA class I and class II types were taken from metadata supplied by the sample provider and were not determined by assay-based typing. The material from the prospective study consisted of cDNA or gDNA derived from T cells, B-cell-depleted T cells, or PBMCs.

Collaborating institutions collected whole blood in K2EDTA tubes following their own protocols. For TCRbeta analysis, collaborators shipped samples as frozen whole blood, isolated PBMCs, or DNA extracted from either of those sample types. Summary of the overall study and its limitations: The quantity of clinical and demographic metadata differed by source and by participant and was supplied without curation.

The junction shows trimming of 0 bases on V and 5 bases on J, plus 14 bases between the germline ends. Per the germline V gene (reference sequence), LNHNV is the CDR1 and YYDKDF is the CDR2. Spanning cysteine to phenylalanine, the CDR3 consists of 15 amino acids. Only the CDR3 portion is preserved as DNA: 45 bases, with reading frame beginning at the first base. Worth noting for this clone: Its cognate antigen has yet to be identified. Qualities for individual bases were not recorded, and no much larger clone is one base off.

TCRbeta CDR3 regions were amplified from genomic DNA by means of the immunoSEQ Assay, a bias-controlled multiplex PCR. The paper's processing steps were these. The number of nucleated cells in each sample was estimated from the amplification of reference gene primers within the assay. To quantify the absolute abundance of each unique TCRbeta CDR3 rearrangement, sequence reads were collapsed and filtered. For each sample, productive Simpson clonality was calculated by taking the square root of Simpson's diversity index across productive rearrangements. Sourced from immuneACCESS, this table was stored by TCRdb with only in-frame sequences that have V and J called. A share of the clones is absent; for the studies checked, an unresolved V gene accounts for under half, and the remainder has no known explanation. From that table come the V and J calls and clone size; the DNA was used to work out D and trimming. In this sample the table shows about 160,000 clones, over 80% of which occur a single time. The ten largest make up about 4.5% of the sample.

The material sequenced was peripheral blood. The receptor's source is a woman between 50 and 59 years old with acute or convalescent COVID-19. Recombination joined TRBV15 with TRBJ2-7; perhaps TRBD2 is the D gene, with 5 bases matching. The nucleotide sequence is given as TGTGCCACCAGCAGAGAGGAGGATAGCGAAGACGAGCAGTACTTC. This sequence encodes CATSREEDSEDEQYF.